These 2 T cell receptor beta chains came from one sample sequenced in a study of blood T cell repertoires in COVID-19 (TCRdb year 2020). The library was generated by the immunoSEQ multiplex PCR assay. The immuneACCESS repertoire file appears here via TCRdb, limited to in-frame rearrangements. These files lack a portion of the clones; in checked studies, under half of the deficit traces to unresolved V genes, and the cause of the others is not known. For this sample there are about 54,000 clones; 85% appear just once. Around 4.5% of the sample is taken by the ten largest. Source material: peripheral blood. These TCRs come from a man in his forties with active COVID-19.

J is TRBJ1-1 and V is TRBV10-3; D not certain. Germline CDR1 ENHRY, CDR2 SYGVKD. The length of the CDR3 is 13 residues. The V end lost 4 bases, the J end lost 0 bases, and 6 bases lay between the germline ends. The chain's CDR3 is CAISGSMNTEAFF. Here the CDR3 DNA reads TGTGCCATCAGTGGTAGCATGAACACTGAAGCTTTCTTT.

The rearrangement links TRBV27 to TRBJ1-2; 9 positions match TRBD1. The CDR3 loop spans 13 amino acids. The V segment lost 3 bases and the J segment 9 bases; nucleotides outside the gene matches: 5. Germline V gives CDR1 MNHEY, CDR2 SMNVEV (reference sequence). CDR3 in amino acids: CASSFTTGGRYTF. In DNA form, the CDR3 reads TGTGCCAGCAGTTTTACGACAGGGGGGCGCTACACCTTC.